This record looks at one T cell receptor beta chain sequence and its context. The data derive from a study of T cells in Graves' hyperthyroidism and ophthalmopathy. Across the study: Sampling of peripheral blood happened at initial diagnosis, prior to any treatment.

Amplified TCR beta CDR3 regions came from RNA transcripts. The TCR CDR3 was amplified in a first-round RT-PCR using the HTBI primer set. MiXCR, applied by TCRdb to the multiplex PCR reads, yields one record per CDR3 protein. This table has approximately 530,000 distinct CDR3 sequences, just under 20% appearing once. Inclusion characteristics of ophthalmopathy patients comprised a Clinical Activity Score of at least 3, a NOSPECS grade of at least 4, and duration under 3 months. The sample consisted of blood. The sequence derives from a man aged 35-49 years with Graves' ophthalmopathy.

CDR3 in amino acids: CASSQGPSGPNNEQFF. The CDR3 nucleotides read TGCGCCAGCAGCCAGGGCCCTAGCGGACCAAACAATGAGCAGTTCTTC. The chain joins TRBV4-1 to TRBJ2-1; 7 nucleotides align to TRBD2. Germline V gene sequence: CDR1 MGHRA, CDR2 YSYEKL. V lost 3 bases, J lost 5 bases, and 10 bases stayed unmatched. The CDR3 runs to 16 residues.